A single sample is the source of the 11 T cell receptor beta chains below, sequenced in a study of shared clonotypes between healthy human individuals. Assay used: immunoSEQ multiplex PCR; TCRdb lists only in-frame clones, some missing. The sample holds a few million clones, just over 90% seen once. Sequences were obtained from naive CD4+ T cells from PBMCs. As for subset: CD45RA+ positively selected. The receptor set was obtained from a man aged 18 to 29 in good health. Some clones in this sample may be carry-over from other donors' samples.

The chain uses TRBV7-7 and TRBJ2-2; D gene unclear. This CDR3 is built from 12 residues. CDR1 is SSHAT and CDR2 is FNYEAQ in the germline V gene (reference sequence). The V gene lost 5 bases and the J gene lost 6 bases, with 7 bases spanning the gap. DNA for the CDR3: TGTGCCAGCAGCCTGGGGTCCGGGGAGCTGTTTTTT. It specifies CASSLGSGELFF.

CDR3 DNA: TGTGCCAGCAGCGTAGCTTCGAGACAGGGATTCTATGGCTACACCTTC. This codes for CASSVASRQGFYGYTF. The chain has TRBV9 and TRBJ1-2, with 7 bases lining up with TRBD1. The CDR3 has 16 residues. Germline values: CDR1 SGDLS, CDR2 YYNGEE. The V segment lost 0 bases and the J segment 4 bases; nucleotides outside the gene matches: 9.

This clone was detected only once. The CDR3 coding sequence is TGTGCCGGGGGCGGAGGCGACGAGCAGTACTTC. It codes for CAGGGGDEQYF. The chain uses TRBV2 and TRBJ2-7; D is possibly TRBD1 (6 bases). CDR1 and CDR2 (germline): SNHLY, FYNNEI. The CDR3 consists of 11 residues. V lost 11 bases, J lost 5 bases, and 13 bases lay in between.

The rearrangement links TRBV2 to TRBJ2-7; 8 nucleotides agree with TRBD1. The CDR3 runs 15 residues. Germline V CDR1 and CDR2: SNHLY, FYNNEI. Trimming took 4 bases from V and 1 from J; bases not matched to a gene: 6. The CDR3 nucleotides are TGTGCCAGCAGTGTAGGTACAGGGGGGTCCTACGAGCAGTACTTC. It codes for CASSVGTGGSYEQYF.

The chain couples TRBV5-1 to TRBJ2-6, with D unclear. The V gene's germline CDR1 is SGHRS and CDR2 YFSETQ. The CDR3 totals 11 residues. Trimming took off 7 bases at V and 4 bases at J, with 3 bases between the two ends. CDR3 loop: CASGGANVLTF. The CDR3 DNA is TGCGCCAGCGGGGGGGCCAACGTCCTGACTTTC. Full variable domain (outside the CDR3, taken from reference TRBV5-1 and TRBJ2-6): KAGVTQTPRYLIKTRGQQVTLSCSPISGHRSVSWYQQTPGQGLQFLFEYFSETQRNKGNFPGRFSGRQFSNSRSEMNVSTLELGDSALYLCASGGANVLTFGAGSRLTVL.

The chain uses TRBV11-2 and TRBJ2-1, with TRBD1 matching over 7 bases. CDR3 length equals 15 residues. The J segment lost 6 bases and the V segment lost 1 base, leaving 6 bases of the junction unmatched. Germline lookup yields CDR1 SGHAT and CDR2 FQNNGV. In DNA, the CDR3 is TGTGCCAGCAGCTTAGCCCGGACAGGCAGCAATGAGCAGTTCTTC. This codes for CASSLARTGSNEQFF.

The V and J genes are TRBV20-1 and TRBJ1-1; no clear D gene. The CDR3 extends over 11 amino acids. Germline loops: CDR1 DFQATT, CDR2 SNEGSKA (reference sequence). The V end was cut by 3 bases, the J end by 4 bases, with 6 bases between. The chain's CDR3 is CSASSATEAFF. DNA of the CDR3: TGCAGTGCTAGTAGCGCCACTGAAGCTTTCTTT.

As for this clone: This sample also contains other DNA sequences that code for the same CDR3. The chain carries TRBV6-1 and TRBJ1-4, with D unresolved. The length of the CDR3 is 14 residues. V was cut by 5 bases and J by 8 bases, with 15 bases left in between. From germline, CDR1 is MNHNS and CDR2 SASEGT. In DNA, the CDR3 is TGTGCCAGCAGTACGGGAGGGATAGGGGAAAAACTGTTTTTT. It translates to CASSTGGIGEKLFF.

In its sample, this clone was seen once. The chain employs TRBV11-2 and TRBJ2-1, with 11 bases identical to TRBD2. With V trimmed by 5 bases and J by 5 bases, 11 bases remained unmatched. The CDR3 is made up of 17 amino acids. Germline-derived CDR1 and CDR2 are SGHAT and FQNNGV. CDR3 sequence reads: CASSTYRTSGPNNEQFF. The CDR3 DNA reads TGTGCCAGCAGCACTTATCGGACTAGCGGGCCAAACAATGAGCAGTTCTTC.

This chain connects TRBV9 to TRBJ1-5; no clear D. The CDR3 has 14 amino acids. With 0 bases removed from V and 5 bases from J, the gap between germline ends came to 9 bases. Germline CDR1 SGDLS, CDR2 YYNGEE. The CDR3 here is CASSVDNSDQPQHF. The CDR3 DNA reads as TGTGCCAGCAGCGTAGATAATTCCGATCAGCCCCAGCATTTT.

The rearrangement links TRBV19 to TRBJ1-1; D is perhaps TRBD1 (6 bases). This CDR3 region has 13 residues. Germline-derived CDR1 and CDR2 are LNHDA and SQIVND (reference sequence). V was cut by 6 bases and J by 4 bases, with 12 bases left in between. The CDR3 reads CASRRQGTTEAFF. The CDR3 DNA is TGTGCCAGTAGAAGGCAGGGGACCACTGAAGCTTTCTTT.